A selection of T cell receptor beta chains follows, all from one sample in a study of shared clonotypes between healthy human individuals. Only in-frame clones appear in the TCRdb table, and some are missing; sequencing was by immunoSEQ multiplex PCR. The sample has about 1 million clones, about 75% seen once; the top ten hold approximately 1.5%. Sequences were obtained from memory CD4+ T cells sorted from blood. The origin of the receptors is a man younger than 30 in good health. Each CDR3 is given with its conserved first and last residue. The D gene is left open where the match is weak. The size field is filled for only some rows; it gives once, few, many or a size class.

CDR3 length	J gene	D gene	clone size	V gene	CDR3 protein	CDR3 DNA
13	TRBJ2-1	.	.	TRBV5-1	CASSLGRGGEQFF	TGCGCCAGCAGCTTGGGTAGAGGAGGGGAGCAGTTCTTC
12	TRBJ1-5	.	few	TRBV30	CAWGGLNQPQHF	TGTGCCTGGGGGGGGCTTAATCAGCCCCAGCATTTT
11	TRBJ2-7	.	.	TRBV5-1	CASSLEYEQYF	TGCGCCAGCAGCCTAGAATACGAGCAGTACTTC
15	TRBJ2-3	TRBD2	many	TRBV7-9	CASAIAGVFTDTQYF	TGTGCCAGCGCCATAGCGGGAGTGTTCACAGATACGCAGTATTTT
12	TRBJ2-3	.	.	TRBV18	CASSPSGDTQYF	TGTGCCAGCTCCCCGTCGGGGGATACGCAGTATTTT
13	TRBJ2-1	.	.	TRBV29-1	CSVRGTAPNEQFF	TGCAGCGTCCGGGGGACAGCTCCCAATGAGCAGTTCTTC
17	TRBJ2-2	TRBD2	.	TRBV27	CASSLKPGLAGTGELFF	TGTGCCAGCAGTCTCAAACCGGGACTAGCGGGGACCGGGGAGCTGTTTTTT
15	TRBJ2-7	TRBD1	.	TRBV6-5	CASSRGTGRDYEQYF	TGTGCCAGCAGCCGTGGGACAGGGAGAGACTACGAGCAGTACTTC
14	TRBJ1-1	.	.	TRBV6-5	CASSYGGASSEAFF	TGTGCCAGCAGTTATGGAGGGGCTTCATCTGAAGCTTTCTTT
14	TRBJ1-2	.	.	TRBV28	CASTRDATNYGYTF	TGTGCCAGCACCCGGGACGCAACTAACTATGGCTACACCTTC
16	TRBJ1-5	TRBD1	.	TRBV28	CASSQDRGLGNQPQHF	TGTGCCAGCAGTCAGGACAGGGGGCTCGGCAATCAGCCCCAGCATTTT
11	TRBJ1-2	.	.	TRBV11-2	CASSLRDGYTF	TGTGCCAGCAGCCTACGGGACGGCTACACCTTC
15	TRBJ1-6	.	.	TRBV11-2	CASSLRGQLGSPLHF	TGTGCCAGCAGCCTCAGAGGACAATTGGGCTCACCCCTCCACTTT
13	TRBJ2-2	.	once	TRBV6-6	CASSYSIGGELFF	TGTGCCAGCAGTTACTCGATCGGCGGGGAGCTGTTTTTT
16	TRBJ1-6	.	.	TRBV5-1	CASSLEKQESDSPLHF	TGCGCCAGCAGCTTGGAGAAACAGGAGTCGGATTCACCCCTCCACTTT
15	TRBJ2-7	TRBD2	once	TRBV5-6	CASSRGLAGAYEQYF	TGTGCCAGCAGCAGGGGACTAGCGGGCGCCTACGAGCAGTACTTC
11	TRBJ2-7	.	few	TRBV20-1	CSAATEYEQYF	TGCAGTGCCGCGACAGAGTACGAGCAGTACTTC
15	TRBJ1-2	.	few	TRBV4-2	CASSQDRATGYGYTF	TGTGCCAGCAGCCAAGATCGAGCAACGGGCTATGGCTACACCTTC
19	TRBJ2-2	TRBD2	.	TRBV5-1	CASTPGLAGGLGNTGELFF	TGCGCCAGCACCCCGGGACTAGCGGGGGGCCTCGGGAACACCGGGGAGCTGTTTTTT
15	TRBJ2-1	TRBD1	.	TRBV14	CASSQDPRGYNEQFF	TGTGCCAGCAGCCAAGACCCCAGGGGGTACAATGAGCAGTTCTTC
17	TRBJ2-7	TRBD1	.	TRBV7-9	CASSSPGQGPTFYEQYF	TGTGCCAGCAGCTCCCCGGGACAGGGGCCAACCTTCTACGAGCAGTACTTC
14	TRBJ2-2	.	few	TRBV2	CASGRTDYTGELFF	TGTGCCAGCGGTCGGACCGACTACACCGGGGAGCTGTTTTTT
14	TRBJ2-1	TRBD1	once	TRBV6-6	CASSGTVNYNEQFF	TGTGCCAGCTCCGGGACAGTAAACTACAATGAGCAGTTCTTC
13	TRBJ1-6	.	.	TRBV6-5	CASGQFYNSPLHF	TGTGCCAGCGGACAGTTCTATAATTCACCCCTCCACTTT
15	TRBJ1-2	TRBD1	.	TRBV6-6	CASSYWGQGDYGYTF	TGTGCCAGCAGTTACTGGGGACAGGGGGACTATGGCTACACCTTC